The 21 T cell receptor beta chains below all came from one sample that was sequenced in a study of technical replicates of blood from four donors. Assay: immunoSEQ multiplex PCR; the TCRdb copy retains only in-frame clones and omits some. Altogether 65,000 to 80,000 clones are present, nearly 95% being singletons, with the ten largest covering about 0.4%. The sequencing sample was made of T cells isolated from PBMCs. These receptors all come from a human donor in good health.

In this sample, this clone turned up a few times. The gene calls are TRBV19 and TRBJ1-1; D gene uncertain. Germline values: CDR1 LNHDA, CDR2 SQIVND (reference sequence). V gave up 5 bases and J gave up 4 bases, with 11 bases separating them. This CDR3 is built from 13 residues. Here the CDR3 reads CASSSQYLTEAFF. Written as DNA, the CDR3 is TGTGCCAGTAGTTCCCAGTACCTCACTGAAGCTTTCTTT.

The chain couples TRBV29-1 to TRBJ2-1; no clear D. Germline CDR1 SQVTM, CDR2 ANQGSEA. V lost 4 bases to trimming and J lost 9 bases, with 13 bases between them. The CDR3 consists of 12 residues. The CDR3 sequence: CSVVLAVREQFF. As DNA, the CDR3 is TGCAGCGTTGTGCTCGCGGTGCGTGAGCAGTTCTTC.

The chain has TRBV19 and TRBJ2-3; 9 bases fit TRBD2. The CDR3 loop spans 15 amino acids. Unmatched junction bases numbered 2, after V lost 1 base and J lost 3 bases. Germline V gene lookup returns CDR1 LNHDA and CDR2 SQIVND (reference sequence). The CDR3 DNA sequence: TGTGCCAGTAGTATAGGGACTAGCGAAACAGATACGCAGTATTTT. Its translation is CASSIGTSETDTQYF.

V and J are TRBV27 and TRBJ2-5, with TRBD1 matching 7 bases. This CDR3 is 16 amino acids long. CDR1 and CDR2 (germline): MNHEY, SMNVEV (reference sequence). The V segment lost 5 bases and the J segment 5 bases; nucleotides outside the gene matches: 14. CDR3 loop: CASSPYPQGIGETQYF. The CDR3, as DNA: TGTGCCAGCAGTCCCTATCCACAGGGGATTGGGGAGACCCAGTACTTC.

The rearrangement uses TRBV7-3 and TRBJ2-7; the match to TRBD2 covers 9 bases. CDR1 SGHTA and CDR2 FQGTGA come from the germline V gene. Germline trimming cut 1 base from V and 3 bases from J; bases unmatched to any gene: 4. The CDR3 sequence is 15 residues long. CDR3 nucleotide sequence: TGTGCCAGCAGCTTAAGTAGCGGGAGAGGCTACGAGCAGTACTTC. This gives the protein CASSLSSGRGYEQYF.

The gene calls are TRBV2 and TRBJ2-7; D gene uncertain. The germline CDR1 and CDR2 sequences are SNHLY and FYNNEI. The CDR3 extends over 11 amino acids. The V end lost 2 bases, the J end lost 9 bases, and 8 bases lay between the germline ends. The CDR3: CASSESYSQYF. CDR3 DNA sequence: TGTGCCAGCAGTGAATCGTACTCGCAGTACTTC.

The chain carries TRBV27 and TRBJ1-5, with unresolved D. CDR1 and CDR2 (germline): MNHEY, SMNVEV (reference sequence). The V and J ends lost 5 bases and 0 bases respectively, with 14 bases between them. This CDR3 is 16 amino acids long. This CDR3 is CASSDKTSFSNQPQHF. DNA of the CDR3: TGTGCCAGCAGTGACAAAACGTCTTTTAGCAATCAGCCCCAGCATTTT.

The chain has TRBV18 and TRBJ2-7, with D perhaps TRBD1 (5 bases). V was shortened by 6 bases and J by 3 bases, with 33 bases between the two germline ends. The CDR3 loop spans 20 amino acids. Per germline, CDR1 KGHSH and CDR2 LQKENI. CDR3 region: CASSLRILDVRLTGIYEQYF. DNA of the CDR3: TGTGCCAGCTCCCTCCGGATATTAGATGTCCGACTCACAGGAATCTACGAGCAGTACTTC.

The chain employs TRBV11-2 and TRBJ2-2; 7 nucleotides agree with TRBD2. V lost 5 bases and J lost 7; bases outside the gene matches: 7. This CDR3 is 14 amino acids long. Per the germline V gene, CDR1 is SGHAT and CDR2 is FQNNGV. The CDR3 protein is CASSRAGPDGELFF. For the CDR3, the DNA is TGTGCCAGCAGCCGAGCGGGGCCCGACGGGGAGCTGTTTTTT.

CDR3: CASSELGRERDGYTF. Here the CDR3 DNA reads TGTGCCAGCAGTGAACTGGGCAGGGAACGGGATGGCTACACCTTC. The chain links TRBV6-1 to TRBJ1-2, with a possible D match to TRBD1 (5 bases). Germline V gives CDR1 MNHNS, CDR2 SASEGT. The V end lost 2 bases, the J end lost 6 bases, and 16 bases lay between the germline ends. CDR3 length: 15 amino acids.

CDR3 coding DNA: TGCGCCAGCAGCCAAGGAATAGCGTACTCTGGGGCCAACGTCCTGACTTTC. Translation: CASSQGIAYSGANVLTF. The chain has TRBV4-3 and TRBJ2-6, with D possibly being TRBD2 (5 bases). V was trimmed by 1 base and J by 0 bases, leaving 10 bases between them. Germline V CDR1 and CDR2: LGHNA, YSLEER. The CDR3 loop spans 17 amino acids.

The V call is TRBV15, the J call TRBJ2-5; a possible D gene is TRBD2 (6 bases). The germline V gene encodes CDR1 LNHNV and CDR2 YYDKDF (reference sequence). The ends were cut back, 0 bases at V and 4 bases at J, with 12 bases in the middle. There are 15 residues in the CDR3. The chain's CDR3 is CATSRDGRGGETQYF. CDR3 coding DNA: TGTGCCACCAGCAGAGATGGAAGGGGAGGAGAGACCCAGTACTTC.

The V call is TRBV5-1, the J call TRBJ2-7, with D unresolved. Germline CDR1 reads SGHRS; CDR2 reads YFSETQ. The CDR3 is made up of 13 amino acids. Trimming removed 3 bases at V and 2 bases at J, with 9 bases between. DNA of the CDR3: TGCGCCAGCAGCTCGACGAGGACCTACGAGCAGTACTTC. It is translated as CASSSTRTYEQYF.

The chain is built from TRBV6-1 and TRBJ2-1; D is ambiguous. V was shortened by 4 bases and J by 4 bases, with 2 bases between the two germline ends. CDR3 length equals 11 residues. Germline lookup yields CDR1 MNHNS and CDR2 SASEGT. CDR3 nucleotides: TGTGCCAGCAGTGTATACAATGAGCAGTTCTTC. It codes for CASSVYNEQFF.

The rearrangement links TRBV6-1 to TRBJ2-6; TRBD1 aligns across 9 bases. V trimming: 6 bases; J trimming: 12 bases; junction bases outside the gene matches: 3. The CDR3 has 12 amino acids. Germline V gene data show CDR1 as MNHNS and CDR2 as SASEGT. CDR3 protein: CASRGQGGVLTF. Here the CDR3 DNA reads TGTGCCAGCAGGGGACAGGGAGGCGTCCTGACTTTC.

The CDR3 DNA reads TGTGCCAGCAGTCTCTCACTAGAGAACACCGGGGAGCTGTTTTTT. It specifies CASSLSLENTGELFF. The genes are TRBV27 and TRBJ2-2, with D possibly TRBD2 on 5 matching bases. With 5 bases removed from V and 1 base from J, the gap between germline ends came to 11 bases. CDR1 and CDR2 from the germline V gene are MNHEY and SMNVEV (reference sequence). This CDR3 contains 15 residues.

The CDR3 is CATSRDWGNEQFF. CDR3 nucleotides: TGCGCCACCTCCCGGGACTGGGGCAATGAGCAGTTCTTC. J is TRBJ2-1 and V is TRBV5-1; maybe TRBD2 (6 bases). Germline-derived CDR1 and CDR2 are SGHRS and YFSETQ. CDR3 size: 13 residues. The V end lost 9 bases, the J end lost 6 bases, and 16 bases lay between the germline ends.

The genes are TRBV7-8 and TRBJ1-2; tentatively, D is TRBD1 (6 bases). CDR3 length equals 14 residues. Germline V gene lookup returns CDR1 SGHVS and CDR2 FQNEAQ. Between the trimmed V and J ends, which lost 5 bases and 4 bases, there was a span of 14 bases. Here the CDR3 reads CASSPTGKGYGYTF. In nucleotides, the CDR3 is TGTGCCAGCAGCCCAACAGGGAAAGGCTATGGCTACACCTTC.

The chain joins TRBV29-1 to TRBJ2-3; perhaps TRBD2 as D (5 bases). V was trimmed by 4 bases and J by 0 bases, leaving 11 bases between them. CDR1 and CDR2 from the germline V gene are SQVTM and ANQGSEA. The CDR3 has 14 amino acids. The CDR3 loop reads CSVVWGDSTDTQYF. CDR3 sequence (DNA): TGCAGCGTTGTCTGGGGAGACAGCACAGATACGCAGTATTTT.

Worth noting for this clone: This specimen includes other DNA sequences encoding the same CDR3. The chain recombines TRBV7-2 with TRBJ2-3; weak D call: TRBD2 (5 bases). Deletions cut 5 bases from V and 4 bases from J, with 10 bases between. The germline V gene encodes CDR1 SGHTA and CDR2 FQGNSA. The CDR3 spans 13 residues. Here the CDR3 DNA reads TGTGCCAGCAGCCCGGGGTTATCAGATACGCAGTATTTT. This gives the protein CASSPGLSDTQYF. The complete variable domain, with remaining parts taken from reference TRBV7-2 and TRBJ2-3, reads GAGVSQSPSNKVTEKGKDVELRCDPISGHTALYWYRQSLGQGLEFLIYFQGNSAPDKSGLPSDRFSAERTGGSVSTLTIQRTQQEDSAVYLCASSPGLSDTQYFGPGTRLTVL.

The chain recombines TRBV19 with TRBJ1-5; D is undetermined. This CDR3 spans 14 amino acids. Germline CDR1 LNHDA, CDR2 SQIVND (reference sequence). Trimming stripped 7 bases from V and 3 bases from J, with 13 bases between. The DNA for the CDR3 is TGTGCCAGTACCGAGCCCCAAAACAATCAGCCCCAGCATTTT. Translated, it gives CASTEPQNNQPQHF.